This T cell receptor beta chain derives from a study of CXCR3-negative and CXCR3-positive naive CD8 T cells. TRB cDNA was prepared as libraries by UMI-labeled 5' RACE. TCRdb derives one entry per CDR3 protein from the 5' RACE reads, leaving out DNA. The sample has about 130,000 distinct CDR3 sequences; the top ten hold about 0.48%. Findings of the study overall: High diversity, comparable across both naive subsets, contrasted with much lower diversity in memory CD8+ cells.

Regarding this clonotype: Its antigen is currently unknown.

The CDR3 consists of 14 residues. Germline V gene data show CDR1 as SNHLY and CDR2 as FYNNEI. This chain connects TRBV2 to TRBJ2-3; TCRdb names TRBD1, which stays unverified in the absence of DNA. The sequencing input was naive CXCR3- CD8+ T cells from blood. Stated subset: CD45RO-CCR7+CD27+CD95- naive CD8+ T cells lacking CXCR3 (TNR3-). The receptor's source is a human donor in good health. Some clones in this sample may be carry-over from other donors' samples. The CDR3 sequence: CASSESGTFDTQYF.